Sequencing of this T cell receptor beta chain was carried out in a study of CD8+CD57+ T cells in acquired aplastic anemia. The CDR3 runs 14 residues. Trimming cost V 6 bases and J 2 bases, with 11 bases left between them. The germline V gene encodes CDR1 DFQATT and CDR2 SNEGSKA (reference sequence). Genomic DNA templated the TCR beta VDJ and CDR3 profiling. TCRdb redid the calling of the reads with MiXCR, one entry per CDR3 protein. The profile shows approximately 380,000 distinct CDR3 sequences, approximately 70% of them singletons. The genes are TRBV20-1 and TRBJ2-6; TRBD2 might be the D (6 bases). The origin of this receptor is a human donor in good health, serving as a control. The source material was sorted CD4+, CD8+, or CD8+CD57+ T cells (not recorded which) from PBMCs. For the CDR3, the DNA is TGCAGTGCCATCACGGGGGCTGGGGCCAACGTCCTGACTTTC. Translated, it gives CSAITGAGANVLTF.